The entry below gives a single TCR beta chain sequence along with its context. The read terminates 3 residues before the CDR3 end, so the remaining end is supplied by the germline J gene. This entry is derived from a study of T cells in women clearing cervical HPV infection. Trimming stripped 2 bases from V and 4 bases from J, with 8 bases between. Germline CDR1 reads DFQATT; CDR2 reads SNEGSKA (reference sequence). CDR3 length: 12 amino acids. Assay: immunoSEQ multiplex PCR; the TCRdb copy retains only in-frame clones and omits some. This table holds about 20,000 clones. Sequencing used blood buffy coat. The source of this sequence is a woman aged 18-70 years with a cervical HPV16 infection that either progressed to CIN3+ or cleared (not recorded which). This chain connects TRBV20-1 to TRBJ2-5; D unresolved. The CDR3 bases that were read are TGCAGTGCTAGATTCCGCGGAGAGACC. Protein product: CSARFRGET. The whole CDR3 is CSARFRGETQYF.